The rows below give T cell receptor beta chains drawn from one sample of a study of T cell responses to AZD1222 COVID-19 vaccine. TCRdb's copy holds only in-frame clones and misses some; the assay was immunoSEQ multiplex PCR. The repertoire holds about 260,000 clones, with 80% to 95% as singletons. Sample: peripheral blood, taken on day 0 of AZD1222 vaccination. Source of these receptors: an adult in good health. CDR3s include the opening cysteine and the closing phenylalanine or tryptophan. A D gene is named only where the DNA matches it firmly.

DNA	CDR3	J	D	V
TGTGCCAGCAGCCAAGGTACCCCTGGGTGGGGGCGTTACTTC	CASSQGTPGWGRYF	TRBJ2-7	-	TRBV3-1/TRBV3-2
TGTGCCAGCTCGCCCGGACCTTATAACTATGGCTACACCTTC	CASSPGPYNYGYTF	TRBJ1-2	-	TRBV18
TGTGCCAGCGCACCTCCGGAGGCTGAAGCTTTCTTT	CASAPPEAEAFF	TRBJ1-1	-	TRBV6-5
TGTGCCAGCAGCGTAGCTCAAAGGAGAGATGAGCAGTTCTTC	CASSVAQRRDEQFF	TRBJ2-1	-	TRBV9
TGTGCCAGCAGCTTAAACCCAGCCTACAATGAGCAGTTCTTC	CASSLNPAYNEQFF	TRBJ2-1	-	TRBV7-3
TGTGCCAGCACGGAGACCCAGCTGAACACTGAAGCTTTCTTT	CASTETQLNTEAFF	TRBJ1-1	-	TRBV28
TGTGCCAGCAGTCCAGTCGGGGGGCCAGGCGAGCAGTACTTC	CASSPVGGPGEQYF	TRBJ2-7	-	TRBV27
TGTGCCAGCAGCAAAGAAGAGGGAGGGAGGGATCCCCTCTCTGGAAACACCATATATTTT	CASSKEEGGRDPLSGNTIYF	TRBJ1-3	-	TRBV21-1
TGTGCCAGCAGCTCTAGGTCCCAGGGGGCGTACTACGAGCAGTACTTC	CASSSRSQGAYYEQYF	TRBJ2-7	TRBD1	TRBV7-6
TGTGCCAGCAGCCAGGGCGGACAGGGAGGAAATTCACCCCTCCACTTT	CASSQGGQGGNSPLHF	TRBJ1-6	TRBD1	TRBV3-1/TRBV3-2